This T cell receptor (beta chain) comes out of a study of T cell responses to AZD1222 COVID-19 vaccine. Using immunoSEQ multiplex PCR, the repertoire was profiled, and TCRdb retains in-frame clones only, with some absent. The sample lists roughly 100,000 clones, around nine tenths seen once, with roughly 13% in the top ten. The CDR3 length is 11 residues. Trimming shortened V by 6 bases and J by 3 bases, and 5 bases separated the two germline ends. On this clone itself: What it binds is unknown.

Study-level findings and limits: Vaccination with two AZD1222 doses was followed by a rise in Spike-specific TCR breadth and depth.

The sequencing used peripheral blood, collected on day 0 of AZD1222 vaccination. The chain has TRBV12-3 or TRBV12-4 and TRBJ1-2; D gene ambiguous. The TCR comes from an adult in good health. Written as DNA, the CDR3 is TGTGCCAGCAGCCTCGACTATGGCTACACCTTC. It encodes CASSLDYGYTF.